These 22 T cell receptor beta chains share one sample of origin, sequenced in a study of human T cells and chemical hapten exposure (dated by TCRdb to about 2021). To prepare the library, RACE was applied. The sample was run on a NextSeq 500. In TCRdb, the public reads were trimmed at Q25 with fastp and aligned with MiXCR, with productive beta chains retained. CDR3 protein duplicates are merged, each entry listing the most common genes and DNA. The sample profile shows roughly 100,000 distinct CDR3 sequences; around 34% of them were found once. The ten largest account for about 2.9% of the sample. The time point label corresponds to: patch test 3, about 24 weeks after DPC sensitization. Explained via the paper, the treatment or condition label denotes: therapeutic diphenylcyclopropenone sensitization with weekly scalp DPC. The starting material was whole blood, obtained in connection with sensitization to the hapten diphenylcyclopropenone (DPC). These TCRs come from a man aged 40-50 years with alopecia areata. Some clones in this sample may be carry-over from other donors' samples.

This clonotype has more than one count but fewer than ten. This chain connects TRBV5-4 to TRBJ2-3, with D hard to call. CDR1 is SGHNT and CDR2 is YYREEE in the germline V gene (reference sequence). CDR3 size: 12 residues. V dropped 3 bases and J dropped 3 bases, with 5 bases sitting between them. For the CDR3, the DNA is TGTGCCAGCAGCTCTGAGACAGATACGCAGTATTTT. Protein: CASSSETDTQYF.

This clonotype was detected only a few times. The CDR3 sequence: CASSVGGVGLGGGRNEQFF. The CDR3, as DNA: TGTGCCAGCAGCGTAGGGGGGGTGGGCCTTGGAGGTGGAAGGAATGAGCAGTTCTTC. The chain employs TRBV9 and TRBJ2-1; TRBD2 might be the D (6 bases). V was trimmed by 0 bases and J by 7 bases, leaving 26 bases between them. The CDR3 has 19 amino acids. Germline CDR1 SGDLS, CDR2 YYNGEE.

The V call is TRBV28, the J call TRBJ2-1, with D maybe TRBD2 (5 bases). CDR1 MDHEN and CDR2 SYDVKM come from the germline V gene. The CDR3 is made up of 15 amino acids. Trimming pared 6 bases from V and 4 bases from J, leaving 16 bases between. CDR3 loop: CASSPRRRLYNEQFF. Written as DNA, the CDR3 is TGTGCCAGCAGCCCAAGGAGGAGACTTTACAATGAGCAGTTCTTC.

This clonotype was counted once. The CDR3 nucleotides read TGTGCCAGCAGTTTCACGCCGAACACTGAAGCTTTCTTT. This encodes CASSFTPNTEAFF. This sequence joins TRBV12-3 or TRBV12-4 and TRBJ1-1; D remains unclear. This CDR3 spans 13 amino acids. Trimming stripped 3 bases from V and 1 base from J, with 6 bases between.

This clonotype was counted many times. The genes are TRBV2 and TRBJ2-3, with a possible D match to TRBD1 (5 bases). This CDR3 is 14 amino acids long. V lost 7 bases and J 2 bases, leaving 13 bases between the germline ends. The germline gives CDR1 SNHLY, CDR2 FYNNEI. In nucleotides, the CDR3 is TGTGCCAGCAAACCGCCAGGGATCACAGATACGCAGTATTTT. Residues: CASKPPGITDTQYF.

The chain has TRBV28 and TRBJ1-1; D ambiguous. Germline V gene lookup returns CDR1 MDHEN and CDR2 SYDVKM. CDR3 length equals 14 residues. V lost 5 bases to trimming and J lost 0 bases, with 10 bases between them. CDR3 in amino acids: CASSRETMNTEAFF. The CDR3 coding sequence is TGTGCCAGCAGTCGAGAGACAATGAACACTGAAGCTTTCTTT.

The rearrangement uses TRBV18 and TRBJ2-1; 13 bases are shared with TRBD2. CDR1 KGHSH and CDR2 LQKENI come from the germline V gene. The CDR3 runs 17 residues. With V trimmed by 2 bases and J by 7 bases, 8 bases remained unmatched. The CDR3 region is CASSPWTSGRPGNEQFF. The DNA of the CDR3 is TGTGCCAGCTCACCATGGACTAGCGGGAGACCCGGGAATGAGCAGTTCTTC.

The rearrangement uses TRBV5-5 and TRBJ2-7; D might be TRBD2 (6 bases). V lost 0 bases and J 5 bases, leaving 15 bases between the germline ends. Germline CDR1 SGHKS, CDR2 YYEKEE (reference sequence). The CDR3 extends over 15 amino acids. The CDR3 here is CASSLGGLRPDEQYV. The CDR3 bases are TGTGCCAGCAGCTTGGGGGGACTTCGTCCCGACGAGCAGTACGTC.

The chain is built from TRBV20-1 and TRBJ2-4, with TRBD1 as a possible D gene (6 bases). Trimming shortened V by 5 bases and J by 5 bases, and 13 bases separated the two germline ends. The germline gives CDR1 DFQATT, CDR2 SNEGSKA (reference sequence). The CDR3 spans 13 residues. CDR3 nucleotide sequence: TGCAGTGCTTGGCGAGAGGGGGAAAACATTCAGTACTTC. It specifies CSAWREGENIQYF.

This clonotype was detected a few times. The rearrangement links TRBV2 to TRBJ2-1, with 9 bases aligning to TRBD2. There are 16 residues in the CDR3. V lost 0 bases to trimming and J lost 3 bases; unmatched junction nucleotides: 3. From germline, CDR1 is SNHLY and CDR2 FYNNEI. CDR3 protein: CASSEASGSLYNEQFF. CDR3 DNA sequence: TGTGCCAGCAGTGAAGCTAGCGGGAGCCTCTACAATGAGCAGTTCTTC.

V gene TRBV19 combines with J gene TRBJ2-7, with a tentative D call TRBD2 (6 bases). Germline assignment: CDR1 LNHDA and CDR2 SQIVND (reference sequence). CDR3 size: 14 residues. The V end lost 5 bases, the J end lost 3 bases, and 14 bases lay between the germline ends. CDR3 bases: TGTGCCAGTAGTCAATCTAGCGCGGGCTACGAGCAGTACTTC. This translates into CASSQSSAGYEQYF.

This clonotype was found once. The genes are TRBV5-6 and TRBJ1-2; maybe TRBD1 (6 bases). Trimming left V 4 bases short and J 2 bases short, with 18 bases between. Germline V gives CDR1 SGHDT, CDR2 YYEEEE. The CDR3 length is 16 residues. The CDR3 spells CASSRTGSELNYGYTF. CDR3 nucleotide sequence: TGTGCCAGCAGCCGTACAGGGTCAGAATTAAACTATGGCTACACCTTC.

This chain joins TRBV3-1 and TRBJ1-5; D may be TRBD1 (5 bases). The germline gives CDR1 LGHDT, CDR2 YNNKEL (reference sequence). This CDR3 has 15 residues. V was cut by 0 bases and J by 3 bases, with 9 bases left in between. The CDR3 DNA reads as TGTGCCAGCAGCCAAGATTCCAGGGACAATCAGCCCCAGCATTTT. Amino acid sequence: CASSQDSRDNQPQHF.

This clonotype was observed a handful of times. The chain recombines TRBV24-1 with TRBJ2-1; 9 bases are shared with TRBD1. J lost 9 bases, V lost 6 bases, and 14 bases had no gene match. The germline CDR1 and CDR2 sequences are KGHDR and SFDVKD. The CDR3 sequence is 16 residues long. CDR3 DNA: TGTGCCACCAGTACTTCCGTGGGACAGGGAATTAGTGAGCAGTTCTTC. This codes for CATSTSVGQGISEQFF.

The chain recombines TRBV12-3 or TRBV12-4 with TRBJ2-3; D tentatively reads TRBD1 or TRBD2 (6 bases each). V dropped 1 base and J dropped 3 bases, with 11 bases sitting between them. The CDR3 loop spans 15 amino acids. DNA for the CDR3: TGTGCCAGCAGTTTAGGGGGGGCCGGTACAGATACGCAGTATTTT. It is translated as CASSLGGAGTDTQYF.

The table lists this clonotype with many counts. V and J are TRBV6-2 or TRBV6-3 and TRBJ2-3; D is uncertain. The CDR3 is made up of 11 amino acids. With 6 bases removed from V and 1 base from J, the gap between germline ends came to 2 bases. The germline V gene encodes CDR1 MNHEY and CDR2 SVGEGT. CDR3 bases: TGTGCCAGCAGGCGCACAGATACGCAGTATTTT. It yields the protein CASRRTDTQYF.

The chain employs TRBV20-1 and TRBJ2-3; TRBD1 or TRBD2 may be the D gene (6 bases each). The CDR3 is 12 residues long. Trimming took 5 bases from V and 6 from J, leaving 12 bases between them. Germline CDR1 DFQATT, CDR2 SNEGSKA (reference sequence). The CDR3 DNA sequence: TGCAGTGCTCCATCGGGGGCCGATACGCAGTATTTT. Protein: CSAPSGADTQYF.

In its sample, this clonotype was seen a few times. The chain couples TRBV3-1 to TRBJ1-5; unclear D gene. The CDR3 has 15 amino acids. With 2 bases removed from V and 1 base from J, the gap between germline ends came to 9 bases. The germline CDR1 and CDR2 sequences are LGHDT and YNNKEL (reference sequence). CDR3 DNA: TGTGCCAGCAGCCAAAGTCTAGGGAGCAATCAGCCCCAGCATTTT. Translating gives CASSQSLGSNQPQHF.

The chain carries TRBV25-1 and TRBJ2-3; D remains unclear. Trimming removed 1 base at V and 1 base at J, with 6 bases between. The CDR3 is 14 residues long. Germline CDR1 MGHDK, CDR2 SYGVNS. The CDR3 here is CASSESTGTDTQYF. Here the CDR3 DNA reads TGTGCCAGCAGTGAATCTACCGGCACAGATACGCAGTATTTT.

V and J are TRBV18 and TRBJ2-7; the match to TRBD2 covers 7 bases. Germline CDR1 reads KGHSH; CDR2 reads LQKENI. V shed 6 bases and J 1 base; nucleotides not matched to a gene: 6. CDR3 length: 14 residues. CDR3 coding DNA: TGTGCCAGCTCTCAGGTCGGGGGGTCCTACGAGCAGTACGTC. Translating gives CASSQVGGSYEQYV.

The chain couples TRBV7-2 to TRBJ2-7; 10 bases fit TRBD1. Trimming took 3 bases from V and 4 from J; bases not matched to a gene: 12. Germline CDR1 is SGHTA and CDR2 is FQGNSA. This CDR3 has 17 residues. CDR3 protein: CASSFYTAGTGAYEQYF. As DNA, the CDR3 is TGTGCCAGCAGCTTCTATACCGCCGGGACAGGGGCATACGAGCAGTACTTC.

V and J are TRBV7-9 and TRBJ1-2, with 7 bases lining up with TRBD1. Trimming removed 1 base from V and 4 bases from J; junction bases left unmatched: 6. CDR3 length equals 15 residues. Per germline, CDR1 SEHNR and CDR2 FQNEAQ (reference sequence). Here the CDR3 reads CASSLGPGGAYGYTF. As DNA, the CDR3 is TGTGCCAGCAGCTTAGGGCCAGGGGGTGCCTATGGCTACACCTTC.